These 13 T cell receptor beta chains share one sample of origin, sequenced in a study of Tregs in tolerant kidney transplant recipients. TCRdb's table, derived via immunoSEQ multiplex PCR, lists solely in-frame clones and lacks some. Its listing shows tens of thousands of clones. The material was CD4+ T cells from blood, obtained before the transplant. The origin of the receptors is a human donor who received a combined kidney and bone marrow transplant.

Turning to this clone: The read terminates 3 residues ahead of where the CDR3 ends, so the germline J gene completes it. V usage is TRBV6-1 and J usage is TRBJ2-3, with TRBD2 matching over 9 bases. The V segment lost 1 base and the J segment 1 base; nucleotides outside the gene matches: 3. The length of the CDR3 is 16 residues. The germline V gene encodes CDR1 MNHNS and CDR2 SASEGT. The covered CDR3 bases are TGTGCCAGCAGTGAAGGTGGCGGGGGGGGCACAGATACG. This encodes CASSEGGGGGTDT. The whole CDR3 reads CASSEGGGGGTDTQYF.

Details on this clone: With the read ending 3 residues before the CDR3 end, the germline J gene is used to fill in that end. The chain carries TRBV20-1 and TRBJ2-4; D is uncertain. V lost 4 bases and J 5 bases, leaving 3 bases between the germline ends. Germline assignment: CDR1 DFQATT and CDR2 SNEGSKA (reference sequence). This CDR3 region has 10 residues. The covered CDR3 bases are TGCAGTGCTACAGAAAACATT. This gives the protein CSATENI. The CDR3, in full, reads CSATENIQYF.

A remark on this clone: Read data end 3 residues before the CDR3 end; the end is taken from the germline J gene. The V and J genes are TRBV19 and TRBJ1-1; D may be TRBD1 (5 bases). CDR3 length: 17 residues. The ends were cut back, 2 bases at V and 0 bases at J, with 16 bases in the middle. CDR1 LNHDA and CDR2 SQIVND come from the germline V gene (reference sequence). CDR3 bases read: TGTGCCAGTAGTATAAGTTTCAGGGATCTAATGAACACTGAA. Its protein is CASSISFRDLMNTE. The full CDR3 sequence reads CASSISFRDLMNTEAFF. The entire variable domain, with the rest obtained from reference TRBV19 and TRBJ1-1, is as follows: DGGITQSPKYLFRKEGQNVTLSCEQNLNHDAMYWYRQDPGQGLRLIYYSQIVNDFQKGDIAEGYSVSREKKESFPLTVTSAQKNPTAFYLCASSISFRDLMNTEAFFGQGTRLTVV.

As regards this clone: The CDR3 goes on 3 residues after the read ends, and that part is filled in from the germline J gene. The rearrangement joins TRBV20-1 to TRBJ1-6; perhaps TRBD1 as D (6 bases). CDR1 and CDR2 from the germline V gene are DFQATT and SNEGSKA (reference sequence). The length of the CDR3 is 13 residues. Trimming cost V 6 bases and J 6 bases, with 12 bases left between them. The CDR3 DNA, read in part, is TGCAGTGCCGCGACAGGAGTTAATTCACCC. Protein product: CSAATGVNSP. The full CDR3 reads CSAATGVNSPLHF.

The DNA read from the CDR3 is TGTGCCACCAAGGACAGATCTTTCGGTAATTCACCC. Residues: CATKDRSFGNSP. The whole CDR3 reads CATKDRSFGNSPLHF. J is TRBJ1-6 and V is TRBV2; tentatively, D is TRBD1 (6 bases). Read sequence stops 3 residues before the CDR3 end, and the germline J gene provides the missing end. Germline CDR1 SNHLY, CDR2 FYNNEI. The CDR3 consists of 15 residues. V lost 10 bases to trimming and J lost 6 bases, with 19 bases between them. Full variable domain (rest looked up from reference TRBV2 and TRBJ1-6): EPEVTQTPSHQVTQMGQEVILRCVPISNHLYFYWYRQILGQKVEFLVSFYNNEISEKSEIFDDQFSVERPDGSNFTLKIRSTKLEDSAMYFCATKDRSFGNSPLHFGNGTRLTVT.

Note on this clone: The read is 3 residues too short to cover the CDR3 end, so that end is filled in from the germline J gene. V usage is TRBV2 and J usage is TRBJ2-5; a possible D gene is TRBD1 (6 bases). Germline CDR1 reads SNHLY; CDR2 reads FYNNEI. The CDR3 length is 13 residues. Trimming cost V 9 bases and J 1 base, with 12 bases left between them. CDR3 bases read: TGTGCCAGAAACCGGGACACCCAAGAGACC. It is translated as CARNRDTQET. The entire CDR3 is CARNRDTQETQYF.

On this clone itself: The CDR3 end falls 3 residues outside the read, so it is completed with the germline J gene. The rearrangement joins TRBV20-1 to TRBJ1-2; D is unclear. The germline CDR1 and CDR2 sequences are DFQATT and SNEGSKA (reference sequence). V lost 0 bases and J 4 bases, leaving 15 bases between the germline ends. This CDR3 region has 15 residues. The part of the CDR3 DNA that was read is TGCAGTGCTAGAGACCAGGCCCCCACAGTCTATGGC. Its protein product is CSARDQAPTVYG. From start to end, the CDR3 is CSARDQAPTVYGYTF.

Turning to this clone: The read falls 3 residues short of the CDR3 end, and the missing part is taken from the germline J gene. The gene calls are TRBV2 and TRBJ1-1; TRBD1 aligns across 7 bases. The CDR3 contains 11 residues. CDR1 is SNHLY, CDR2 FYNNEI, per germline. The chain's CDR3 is CASRSRGEAFF. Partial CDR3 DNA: TGTGCCAGCAGGTCCAGGGGGGAA.

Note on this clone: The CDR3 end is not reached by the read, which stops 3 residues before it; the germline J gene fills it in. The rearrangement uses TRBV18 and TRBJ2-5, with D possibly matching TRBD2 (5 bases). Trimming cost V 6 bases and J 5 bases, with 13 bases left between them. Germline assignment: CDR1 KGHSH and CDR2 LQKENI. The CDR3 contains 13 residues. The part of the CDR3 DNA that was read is TGTGCCAGCTCTCGTACTAGTGCGGAGACC. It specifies CASSRTSAET. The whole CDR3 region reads CASSRTSAETQYF. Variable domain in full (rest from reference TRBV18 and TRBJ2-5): NAGVMQNPRHLVRRRGQEARLRCSPMKGHSHVYWYRQLPEEGLKFMVYLQKENIIDESGMPKERFSAEFPKEGPSILRIQQVVRGDSAAYFCASSRTSAETQYFGPGTRLLVL.

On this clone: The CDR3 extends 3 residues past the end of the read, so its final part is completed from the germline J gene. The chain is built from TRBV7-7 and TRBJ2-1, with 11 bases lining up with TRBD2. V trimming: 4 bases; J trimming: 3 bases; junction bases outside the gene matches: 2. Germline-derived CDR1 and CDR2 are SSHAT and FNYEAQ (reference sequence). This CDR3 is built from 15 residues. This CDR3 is CASSSLAGVYNEQFF. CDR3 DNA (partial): TGTGCCAGCAGCTCACTAGCGGGAGTCTACAATGAG.

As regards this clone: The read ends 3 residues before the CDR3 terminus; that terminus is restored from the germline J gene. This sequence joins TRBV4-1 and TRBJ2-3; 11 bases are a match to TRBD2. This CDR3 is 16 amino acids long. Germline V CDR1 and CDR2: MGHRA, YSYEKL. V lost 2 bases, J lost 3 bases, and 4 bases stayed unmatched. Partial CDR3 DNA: TGCGCCAGCAGCCAAAGACTAGCGGGAACTACAGATACG. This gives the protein CASSQRLAGTTDT. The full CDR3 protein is CASSQRLAGTTDTQYF.

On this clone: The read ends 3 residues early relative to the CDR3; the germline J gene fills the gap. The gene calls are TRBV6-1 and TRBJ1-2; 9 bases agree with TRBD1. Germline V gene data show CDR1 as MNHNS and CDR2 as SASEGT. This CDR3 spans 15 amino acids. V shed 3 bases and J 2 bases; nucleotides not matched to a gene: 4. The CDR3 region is CASSEIGQGNYGYTF. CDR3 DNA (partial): TGTGCCAGCAGTGAGATCGGACAGGGGAACTATGGC.

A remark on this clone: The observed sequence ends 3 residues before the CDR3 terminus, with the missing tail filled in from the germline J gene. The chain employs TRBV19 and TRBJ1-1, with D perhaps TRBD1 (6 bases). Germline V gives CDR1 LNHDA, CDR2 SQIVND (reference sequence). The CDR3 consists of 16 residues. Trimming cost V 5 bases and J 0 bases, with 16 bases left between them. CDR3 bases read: TGTGCCAGTAGTTTCAGACAGAGGGGGATGAACACTGAA. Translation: CASSFRQRGMNTE. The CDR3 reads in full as CASSFRQRGMNTEAFF. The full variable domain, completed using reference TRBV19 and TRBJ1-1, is DGGITQSPKYLFRKEGQNVTLSCEQNLNHDAMYWYRQDPGQGLRLIYYSQIVNDFQKGDIAEGYSVSREKKESFPLTVTSAQKNPTAFYLCASSFRQRGMNTEAFFGQGTRLTVV.